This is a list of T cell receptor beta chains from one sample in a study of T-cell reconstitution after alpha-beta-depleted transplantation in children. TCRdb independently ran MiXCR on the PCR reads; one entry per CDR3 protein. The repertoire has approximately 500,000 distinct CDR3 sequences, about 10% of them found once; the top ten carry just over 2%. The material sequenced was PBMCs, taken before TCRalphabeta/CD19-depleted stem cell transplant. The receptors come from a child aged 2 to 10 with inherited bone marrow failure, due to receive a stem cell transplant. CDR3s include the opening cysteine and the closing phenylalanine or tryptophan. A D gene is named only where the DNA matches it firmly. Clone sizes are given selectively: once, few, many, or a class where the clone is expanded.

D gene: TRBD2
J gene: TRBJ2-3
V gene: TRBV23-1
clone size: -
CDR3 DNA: TGCGCCAGCAGCCGTAGACTAGCGGGAGTTAGGCCAGATACGCAGTATTTT
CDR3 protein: CASSRRLAGVRPDTQYF

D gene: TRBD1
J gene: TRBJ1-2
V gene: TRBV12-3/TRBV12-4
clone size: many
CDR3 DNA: TGTGCCAATCGGGACAGCCATGGCTACACCTTC
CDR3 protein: CANRDSHGYTF

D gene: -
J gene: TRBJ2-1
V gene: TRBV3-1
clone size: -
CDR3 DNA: TGTGCCAGCAGCCAAGAGGGACGGATTAACCATGAGCAGTTCTTC
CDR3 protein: CASSQEGRINHEQFF

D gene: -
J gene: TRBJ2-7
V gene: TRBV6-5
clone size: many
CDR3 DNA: TGTGCCAGCAGTTACTATCCGCGTGGGCTAGTCTACGAGCAGTACTTC
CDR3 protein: CASSYYPRGLVYEQYF

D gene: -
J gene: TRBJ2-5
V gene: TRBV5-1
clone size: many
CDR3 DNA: TGCGCCAGCAGCTTGGCAACTAAAGCGAGTGAGACCCAGTACTTC
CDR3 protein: CASSLATKASETQYF

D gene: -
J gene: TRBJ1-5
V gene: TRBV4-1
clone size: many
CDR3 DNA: TGCGCCAGCAGCCAAGACCCCACTTATAGCAATCAGCCCCAGCATTTT
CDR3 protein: CASSQDPTYSNQPQHF

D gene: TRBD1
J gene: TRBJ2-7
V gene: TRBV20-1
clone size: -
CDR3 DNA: TGCAGTGCTAGAGATCTGGCAGGGGGTGGGAAACCGCCGGCCTACGAGCAGTACTTC
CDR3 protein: CSARDLAGGGKPPAYEQYF

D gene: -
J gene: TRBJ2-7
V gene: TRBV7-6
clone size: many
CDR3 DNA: TGTGCCAGCAGCTTTGGCACAAACTCCTACGAGCAGTACTTC
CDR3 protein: CASSFGTNSYEQYF

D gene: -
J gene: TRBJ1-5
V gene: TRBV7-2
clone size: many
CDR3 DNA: TGTGCCAGCAGCTTAGGGGCCAGGGTGAGTCAGCCCCAGCATTTT
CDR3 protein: CASSLGARVSQPQHF

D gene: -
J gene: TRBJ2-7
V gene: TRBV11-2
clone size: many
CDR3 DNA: TGTGCCAGCAGCTTACTTAACGAGCAGTACTTC
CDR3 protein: CASSLLNEQYF

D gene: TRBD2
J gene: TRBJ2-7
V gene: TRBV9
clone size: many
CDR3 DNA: TGTGCCAGCAGCGTAGACTCCAGCGGGGCCTCCTACGAGCAGTACTTC
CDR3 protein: CASSVDSSGASYEQYF

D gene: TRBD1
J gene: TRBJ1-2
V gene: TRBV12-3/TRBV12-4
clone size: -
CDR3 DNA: TGTGCCAGCAGCGAGTCTCGAGACAGGGCTAACTATGGCTACACCTTC
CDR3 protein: CASSESRDRANYGYTF

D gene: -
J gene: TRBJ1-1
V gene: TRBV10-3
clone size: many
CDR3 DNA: TGTGCCATCAGTGACCCCCCCGGGACGTCACTCACTGAAGCTTTCTTT
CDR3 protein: CAISDPPGTSLTEAFF

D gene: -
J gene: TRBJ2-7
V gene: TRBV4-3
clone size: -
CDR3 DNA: TGCGCCAGCAGCCTAGGGACTTACCCCCTCGAGCAGTACTTC
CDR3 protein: CASSLGTYPLEQYF

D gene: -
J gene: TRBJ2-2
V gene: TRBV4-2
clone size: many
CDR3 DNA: TGTGCCAGCAGCCAGCGGGTAGCGATTGACGGGGAGCTGTTTTTT
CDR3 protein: CASSQRVAIDGELFF

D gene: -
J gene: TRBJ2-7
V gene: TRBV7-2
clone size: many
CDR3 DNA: TGTGCCAGCAGCTTAGCCCTATATGGTGGGAAGTCCTACGAGCAGTACTTC
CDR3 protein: CASSLALYGGKSYEQYF

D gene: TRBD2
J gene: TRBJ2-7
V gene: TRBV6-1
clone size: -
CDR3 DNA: TGTGCCAGCAGCCTCCCCTCTGGGAGGGCACCACTCTCCTACGACCAGTACTTC
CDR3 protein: CASSLPSGRAPLSYDQYF

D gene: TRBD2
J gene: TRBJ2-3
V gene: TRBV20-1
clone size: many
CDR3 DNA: TGCAGTGCTAGATTGTGGCTAGCGGTCACAGATACGCAGTATTTT
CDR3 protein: CSARLWLAVTDTQYF

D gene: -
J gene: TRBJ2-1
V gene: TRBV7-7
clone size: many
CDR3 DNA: TGTGCTAGCAGCTTCCGAGAGAGCTCCTACAATGAGCAGTTCTTC
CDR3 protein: CASSFRESSYNEQFF